This T cell receptor beta chain was sequenced during a study of blood T cell repertoires in COVID-19 (dated by TCRdb to about 2020). A note on the overall study: Samples covering the acute and convalescent phases of COVID-19 were provided by collaborators in the United States, Italy and Spain. Where available, HLA class I and class II types were obtained from metadata supplied by the sample provider rather than from assay-based typing. The dataset comprised deeply sampled blood TCRbeta repertoires from subjects exposed to, actively infected with, or recovered from COVID-19. The repertoires were released in a freely available public database intended as a resource for research on the immune response to SARS-CoV-2. The sample metadata nearly always contained a de-identified subject ID, COVID-19 status, age in years and sex. The samples were drawn from two sources: the first 160 participants of the ongoing ImmuneRACE study, and 1,000 to 1,500 subjects contributed by 6 global collaborators. The material from the prospective study consisted of cDNA or gDNA derived from T cells, B-cell-depleted T cells, or PBMCs.

A second Seattle source provided samples from volunteer blood donors who had recovered from COVID-19. The collaborating institutions used their own protocols to collect whole blood in K2EDTA tubes. For TCRbeta analysis, collaborator samples were shipped as frozen whole blood, as isolated PBMCs, or as DNA extracted from either sample type. The paper as a whole reports these results and caveats: The amount of clinical and demographic metadata varied by source and participant and was provided uncurated.

TCRbeta CDR3 regions were amplified from genomic DNA using the immunoSEQ Assay, a bias-controlled multiplex PCR. Per the authors' processing: The number of nucleated cells in each sample was estimated by amplification of reference gene primers within the assay. To quantify the absolute abundance of each unique TCRbeta CDR3 rearrangement, sequence reads were collapsed and filtered. Productive Simpson clonality was computed per sample as the square root of Simpson's diversity index over productive rearrangements. Held by TCRdb, this immuneACCESS table contains in-frame sequences only and omits some clones. Under half of the omission traces to an unresolved V gene where checked; the cause of the rest is unknown. V, J and clone size were drawn from that table, and D and trimming were deduced from the DNA. Across this sample there are 240,000 or so clones, with around 87% seen only once. Of the sample, approximately 7.6% falls within the top ten clones.

The count of this clone is one. Its target antigen remains unknown. One base away there is no much larger clone; base qualities are not given. CDR1 and CDR2 (SEHNR, FQNEAQ) derive from the germline V gene (reference sequence). The CDR3 goes from the cysteine to the phenylalanine over 13 residues. Left in the record is the CDR3 DNA by itself, 39 bases read in frame from the first base. V has 7 bases trimmed and J has 4 bases trimmed; junction bases matching no gene number 3. This receptor was taken from a man aged 55 to 69 who had recovered from COVID-19. The sequenced sample consisted of peripheral blood. The sequence is built from TRBV7-9 and TRBJ1-1, with TRBD1 matching 10 junction bases. The CDR3 amino acid sequence is: CASMRTGGTEAFF. The DNA is as follows: TGTGCCAGCATGAGGACAGGGGGCACTGAAGCTTTCTTT.